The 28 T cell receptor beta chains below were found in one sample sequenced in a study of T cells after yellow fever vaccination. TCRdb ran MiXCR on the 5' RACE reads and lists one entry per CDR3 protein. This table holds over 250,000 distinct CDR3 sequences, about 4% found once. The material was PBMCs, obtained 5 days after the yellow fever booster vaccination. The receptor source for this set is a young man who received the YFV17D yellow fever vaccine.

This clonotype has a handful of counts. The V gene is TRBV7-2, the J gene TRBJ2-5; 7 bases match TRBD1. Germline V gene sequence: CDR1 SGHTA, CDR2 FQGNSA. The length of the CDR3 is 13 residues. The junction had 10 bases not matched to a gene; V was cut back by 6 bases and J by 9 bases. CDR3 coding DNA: TGTGCCAGCAGACGGACAGGTGGGGATTCCCAGTACTTC. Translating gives CASRRTGGDSQYF.

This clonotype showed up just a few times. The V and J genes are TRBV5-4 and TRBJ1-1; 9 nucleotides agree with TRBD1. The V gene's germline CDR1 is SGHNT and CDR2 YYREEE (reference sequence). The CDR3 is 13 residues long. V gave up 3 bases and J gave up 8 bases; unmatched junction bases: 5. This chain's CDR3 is CASSSPGQGEAFF. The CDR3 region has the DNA TGTGCCAGCAGCTCCCCGGGACAGGGAGAAGCTTTCTTT.

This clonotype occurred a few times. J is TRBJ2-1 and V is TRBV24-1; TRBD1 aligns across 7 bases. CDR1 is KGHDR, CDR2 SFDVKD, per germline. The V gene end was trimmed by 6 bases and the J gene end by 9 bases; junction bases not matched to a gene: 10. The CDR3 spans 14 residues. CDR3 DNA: TGTGCCACCAGTTCTGCAACAGGGGTCGGTGAGCAGTTCTTC. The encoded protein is CATSSATGVGEQFF.

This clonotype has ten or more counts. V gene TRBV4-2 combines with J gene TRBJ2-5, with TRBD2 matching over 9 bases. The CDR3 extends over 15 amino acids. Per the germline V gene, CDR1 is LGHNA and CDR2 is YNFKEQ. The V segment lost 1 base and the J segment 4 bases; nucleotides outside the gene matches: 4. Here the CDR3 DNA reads TGTGCCAGCAGCCAAGGGACTAGCGAGGGAGAGACCCAGTACTTC. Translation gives CASSQGTSEGETQYF.

CDR3 DNA: TGCGCCAGCAGCCAAGAGGCTAGCGGGGGTACCCGATGGGAGACCCAGTACTTC. Its protein is CASSQEASGGTRWETQYF. The chain carries TRBV4-1 and TRBJ2-5, with 10 nucleotides matching TRBD2. Germline V gene sequence: CDR1 MGHRA, CDR2 YSYEKL. The V segment lost 0 bases and the J segment 5 bases; nucleotides outside the gene matches: 12. The CDR3 is 18 amino acids.

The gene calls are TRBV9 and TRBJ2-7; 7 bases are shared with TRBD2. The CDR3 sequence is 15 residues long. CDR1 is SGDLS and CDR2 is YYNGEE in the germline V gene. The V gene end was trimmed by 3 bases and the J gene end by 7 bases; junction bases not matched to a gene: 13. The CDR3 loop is CASSAQTAGFGEQYF. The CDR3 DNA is TGTGCCAGCAGCGCTCAGACAGCGGGATTTGGTGAGCAGTACTTC.

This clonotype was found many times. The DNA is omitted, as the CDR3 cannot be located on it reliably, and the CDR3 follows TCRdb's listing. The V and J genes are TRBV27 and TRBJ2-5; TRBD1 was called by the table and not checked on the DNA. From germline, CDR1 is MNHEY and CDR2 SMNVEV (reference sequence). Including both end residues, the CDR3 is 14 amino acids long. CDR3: CASSSSTGRQTQYF.

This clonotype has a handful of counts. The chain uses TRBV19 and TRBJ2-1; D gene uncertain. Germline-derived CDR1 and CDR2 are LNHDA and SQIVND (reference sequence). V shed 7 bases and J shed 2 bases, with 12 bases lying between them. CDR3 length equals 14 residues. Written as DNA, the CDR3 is TGTGCCAGTAACCCTGGCGGCCCCTACAATGAGCAGTTCTTC. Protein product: CASNPGGPYNEQFF.

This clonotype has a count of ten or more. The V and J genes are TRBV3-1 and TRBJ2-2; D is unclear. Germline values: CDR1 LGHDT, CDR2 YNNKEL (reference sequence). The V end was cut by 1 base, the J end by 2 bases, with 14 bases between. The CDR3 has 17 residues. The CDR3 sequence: CASSQVLVGPNTGELFF. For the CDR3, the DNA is TGTGCCAGCAGCCAAGTATTGGTCGGGCCAAACACCGGGGAGCTGTTTTTT.

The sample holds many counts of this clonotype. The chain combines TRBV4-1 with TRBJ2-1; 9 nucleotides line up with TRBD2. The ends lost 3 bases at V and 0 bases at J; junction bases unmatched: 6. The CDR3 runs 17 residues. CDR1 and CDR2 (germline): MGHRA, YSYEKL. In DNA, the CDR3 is TGCGCCAGCAGCCAGAAAGAGCGGGGGGTCTCCTACAATGAGCAGTTCTTC. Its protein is CASSQKERGVSYNEQFF.

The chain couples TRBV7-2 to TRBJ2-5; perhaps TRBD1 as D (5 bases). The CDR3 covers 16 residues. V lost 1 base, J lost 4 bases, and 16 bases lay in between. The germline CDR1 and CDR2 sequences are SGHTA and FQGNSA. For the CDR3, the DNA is TGTGCCAGCAGCTTAGTTTTCGGCGGCAGGGCAGAGACCCAGTACTTC. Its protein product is CASSLVFGGRAETQYF. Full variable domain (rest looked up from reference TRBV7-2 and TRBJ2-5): GAGVSQSPSNKVTEKGKDVELRCDPISGHTALYWYRQSLGQGLEFLIYFQGNSAPDKSGLPSDRFSAERTGGSVSTLTIQRTQQEDSAVYLCASSLVFGGRAETQYFGPGTRLLVL.

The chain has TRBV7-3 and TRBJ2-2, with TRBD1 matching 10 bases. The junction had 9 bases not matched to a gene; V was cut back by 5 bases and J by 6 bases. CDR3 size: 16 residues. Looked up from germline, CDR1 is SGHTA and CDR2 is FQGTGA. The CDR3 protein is CASSRAGQGSPGELFF. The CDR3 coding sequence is TGTGCCAGCAGCCGTGCGGGACAGGGGTCTCCCGGGGAGCTGTTTTTT.

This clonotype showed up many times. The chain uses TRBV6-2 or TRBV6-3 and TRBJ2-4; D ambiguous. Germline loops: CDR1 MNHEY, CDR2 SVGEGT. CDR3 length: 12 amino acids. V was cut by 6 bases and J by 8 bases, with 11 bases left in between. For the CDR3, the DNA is TGTGCCAGCAGGCGGAGCATGGACATTCAGTACTTC. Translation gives CASRRSMDIQYF.

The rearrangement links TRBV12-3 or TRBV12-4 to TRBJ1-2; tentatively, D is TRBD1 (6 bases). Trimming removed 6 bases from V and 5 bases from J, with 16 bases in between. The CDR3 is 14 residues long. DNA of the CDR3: TGTGCCAGCAGGCCAGTCGGGACAACGTATGGCTACACCTTC. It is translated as CASRPVGTTYGYTF.

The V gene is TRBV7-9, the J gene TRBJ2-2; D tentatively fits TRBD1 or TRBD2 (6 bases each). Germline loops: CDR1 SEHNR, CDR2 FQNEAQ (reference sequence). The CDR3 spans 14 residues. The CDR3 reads CASGAQGNTGELFF. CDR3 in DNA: TGTGCTTCGGGGGCGCAGGGGAACACCGGGGAGCTGTTTTTT.

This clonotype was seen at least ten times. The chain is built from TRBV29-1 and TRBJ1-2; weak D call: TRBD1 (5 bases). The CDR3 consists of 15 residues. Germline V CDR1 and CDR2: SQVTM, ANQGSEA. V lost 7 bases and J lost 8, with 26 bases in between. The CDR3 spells CSDRSWGAGFNGYTF. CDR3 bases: TGCAGCGACAGGAGCTGGGGCGCGGGGTTCAACGGCTACACCTTC.

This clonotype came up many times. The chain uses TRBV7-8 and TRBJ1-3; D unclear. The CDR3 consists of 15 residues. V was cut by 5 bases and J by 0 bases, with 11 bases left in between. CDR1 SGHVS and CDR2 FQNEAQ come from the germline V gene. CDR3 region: CASSTRAYSGNTIYF. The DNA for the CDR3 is TGTGCCAGCAGCACCCGGGCCTACTCTGGAAACACCATATATTTT. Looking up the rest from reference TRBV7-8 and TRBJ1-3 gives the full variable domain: GAGVSQSPRYKVAKRGQDVALRCDPISGHVSLFWYQQALGQGPEFLTYFQNEAQLDKSGLPSDRFFAERPEGSVSTLKIQRTQQEDSAVYLCASSTRAYSGNTIYFGEGSWLTVV.

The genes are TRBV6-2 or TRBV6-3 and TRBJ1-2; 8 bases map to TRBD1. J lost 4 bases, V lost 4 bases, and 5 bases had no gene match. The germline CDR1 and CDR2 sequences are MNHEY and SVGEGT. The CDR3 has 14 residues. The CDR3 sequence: CASSSTGVGYGYTF. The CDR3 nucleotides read TGTGCCAGCAGTTCGACAGGGGTGGGCTATGGCTACACCTTC.

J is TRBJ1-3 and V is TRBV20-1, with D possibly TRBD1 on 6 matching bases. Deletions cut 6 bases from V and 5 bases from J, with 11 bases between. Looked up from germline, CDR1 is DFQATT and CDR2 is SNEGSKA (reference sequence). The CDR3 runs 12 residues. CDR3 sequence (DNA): TGCAGTGCCGCCGGGGACAGAAACACCATATATTTT. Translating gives CSAAGDRNTIYF.

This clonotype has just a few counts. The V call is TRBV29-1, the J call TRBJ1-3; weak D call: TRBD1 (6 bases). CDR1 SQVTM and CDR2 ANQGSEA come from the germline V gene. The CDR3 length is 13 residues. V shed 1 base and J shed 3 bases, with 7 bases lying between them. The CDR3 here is CSVEVQGGNTIYF. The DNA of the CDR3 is TGCAGCGTTGAAGTACAGGGTGGAAACACCATATATTTT.

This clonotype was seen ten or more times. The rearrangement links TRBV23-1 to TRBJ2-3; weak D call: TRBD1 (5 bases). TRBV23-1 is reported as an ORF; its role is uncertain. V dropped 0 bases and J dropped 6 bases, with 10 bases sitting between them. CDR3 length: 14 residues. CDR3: CASSQSGRADTQYF. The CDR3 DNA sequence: TGCGCCAGCAGTCAATCTGGCAGGGCGGATACGCAGTATTTT.

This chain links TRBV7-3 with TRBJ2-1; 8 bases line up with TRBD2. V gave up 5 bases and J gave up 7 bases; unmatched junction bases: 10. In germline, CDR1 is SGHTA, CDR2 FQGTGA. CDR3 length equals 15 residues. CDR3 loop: CASSPGTRIVNEQFF. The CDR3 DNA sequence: TGTGCCAGCAGCCCAGGGACTAGAATAGTTAATGAGCAGTTCTTC.

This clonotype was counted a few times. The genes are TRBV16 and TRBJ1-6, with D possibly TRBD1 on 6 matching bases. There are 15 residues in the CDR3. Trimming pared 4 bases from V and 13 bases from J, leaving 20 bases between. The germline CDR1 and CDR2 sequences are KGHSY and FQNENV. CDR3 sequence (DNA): TGTGCCAGCAGCCCTCAGGGCCTACAGGGATCGCCCCTCCACTTT. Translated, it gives CASSPQGLQGSPLHF.

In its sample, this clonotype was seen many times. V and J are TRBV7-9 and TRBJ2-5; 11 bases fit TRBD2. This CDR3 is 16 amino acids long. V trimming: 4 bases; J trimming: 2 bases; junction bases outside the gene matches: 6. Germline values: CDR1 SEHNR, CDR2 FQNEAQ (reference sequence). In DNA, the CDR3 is TGTGCCAGCAGCTACCTCCTAGCGGGGGGTCAAGAGACCCAGTACTTC. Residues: CASSYLLAGGQETQYF.

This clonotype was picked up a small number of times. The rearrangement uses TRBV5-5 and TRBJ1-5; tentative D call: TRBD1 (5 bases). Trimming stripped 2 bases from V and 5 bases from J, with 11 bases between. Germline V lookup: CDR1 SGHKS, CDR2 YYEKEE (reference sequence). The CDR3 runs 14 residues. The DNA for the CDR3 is TGTGCCAGCAGCTTAGGGCAGGGCTATCAGCCCCAGCATTTT. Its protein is CASSLGQGYQPQHF.

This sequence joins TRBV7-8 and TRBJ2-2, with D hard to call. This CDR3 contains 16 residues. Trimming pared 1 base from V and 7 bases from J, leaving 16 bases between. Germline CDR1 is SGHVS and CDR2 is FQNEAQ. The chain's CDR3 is CASSLVLLRSGGELFF. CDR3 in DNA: TGTGCCAGCAGCTTAGTACTCCTGAGATCGGGCGGGGAGCTGTTTTTT. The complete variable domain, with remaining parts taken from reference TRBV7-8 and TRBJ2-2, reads GAGVSQSPRYKVAKRGQDVALRCDPISGHVSLFWYQQALGQGPEFLTYFQNEAQLDKSGLPSDRFFAERPEGSVSTLKIQRTQQEDSAVYLCASSLVLLRSGGELFFGEGSRLTVL.

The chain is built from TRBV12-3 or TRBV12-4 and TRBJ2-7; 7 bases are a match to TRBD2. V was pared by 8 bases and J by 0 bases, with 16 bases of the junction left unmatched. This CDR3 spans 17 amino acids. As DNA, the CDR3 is TGTGCCAGCGTTGGGGGGGTGGCGCACATTAGCTCCTACGAGCAGTACTTC. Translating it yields CASVGGVAHISSYEQYF.

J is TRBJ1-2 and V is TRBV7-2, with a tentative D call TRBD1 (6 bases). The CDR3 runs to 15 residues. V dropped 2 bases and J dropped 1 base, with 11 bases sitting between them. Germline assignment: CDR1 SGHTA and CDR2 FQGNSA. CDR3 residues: CASSLQGPINYGYTF. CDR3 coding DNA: TGTGCCAGCAGCTTACAGGGGCCGATTAACTATGGCTACACCTTC.